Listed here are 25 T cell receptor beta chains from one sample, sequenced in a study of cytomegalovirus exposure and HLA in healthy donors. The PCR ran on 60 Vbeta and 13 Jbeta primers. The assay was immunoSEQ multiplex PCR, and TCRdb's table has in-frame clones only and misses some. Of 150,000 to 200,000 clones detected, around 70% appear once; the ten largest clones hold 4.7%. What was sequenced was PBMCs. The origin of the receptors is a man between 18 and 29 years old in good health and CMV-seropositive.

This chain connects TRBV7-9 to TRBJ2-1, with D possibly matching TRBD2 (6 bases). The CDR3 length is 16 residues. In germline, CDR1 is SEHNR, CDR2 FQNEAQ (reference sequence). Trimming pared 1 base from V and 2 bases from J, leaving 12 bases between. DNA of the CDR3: TGTGCCAGCAGCTTAGTAGGGGACTCCCCCTACAATGAGCAGTTCTTC. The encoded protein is CASSLVGDSPYNEQFF.

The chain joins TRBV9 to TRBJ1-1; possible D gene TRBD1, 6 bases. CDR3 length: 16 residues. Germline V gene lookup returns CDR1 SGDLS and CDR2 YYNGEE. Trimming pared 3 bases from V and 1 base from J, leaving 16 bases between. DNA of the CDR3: TGTGCCAGCAGCGGGAACCTCCGGACAGCGAACACTGAAGCTTTCTTT. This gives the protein CASSGNLRTANTEAFF.

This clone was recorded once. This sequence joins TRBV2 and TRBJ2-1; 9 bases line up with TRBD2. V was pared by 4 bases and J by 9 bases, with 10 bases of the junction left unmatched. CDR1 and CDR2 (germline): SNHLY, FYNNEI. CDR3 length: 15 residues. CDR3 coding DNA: TGTGCCAGCAGTGGGGCTAGCGGGATCCTCGGTGAGCAGTTCTTC. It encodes CASSGASGILGEQFF.

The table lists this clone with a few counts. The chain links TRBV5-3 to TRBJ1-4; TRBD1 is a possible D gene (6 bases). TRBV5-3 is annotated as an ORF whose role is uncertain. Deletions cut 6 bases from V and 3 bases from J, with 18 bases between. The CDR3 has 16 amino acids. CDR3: CARIHRVSEPNEKLFF. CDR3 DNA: TGTGCCAGAATCCACAGGGTTTCCGAGCCTAATGAAAAACTGTTTTTT.

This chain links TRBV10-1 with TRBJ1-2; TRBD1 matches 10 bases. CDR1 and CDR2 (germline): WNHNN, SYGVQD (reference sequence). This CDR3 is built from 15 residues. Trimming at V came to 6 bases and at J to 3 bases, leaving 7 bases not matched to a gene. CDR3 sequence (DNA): TGCGCCAGCAGCCCCGACAGGGGGCTTGACTATGGCTACACCTTC. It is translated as CASSPDRGLDYGYTF.

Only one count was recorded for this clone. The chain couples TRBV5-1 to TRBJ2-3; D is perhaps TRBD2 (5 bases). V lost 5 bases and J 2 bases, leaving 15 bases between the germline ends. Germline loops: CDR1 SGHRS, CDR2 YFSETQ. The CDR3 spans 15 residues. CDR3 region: CASSSLGEFTDTQYF. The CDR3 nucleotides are TGCGCCAGCAGTAGTCTCGGGGAGTTCACAGATACGCAGTATTTT. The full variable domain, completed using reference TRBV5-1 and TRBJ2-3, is KAGVTQTPRYLIKTRGQQVTLSCSPISGHRSVSWYQQTPGQGLQFLFEYFSETQRNKGNFPGRFSGRQFSNSRSEMNVSTLELGDSALYLCASSSLGEFTDTQYFGPGTRLTVL.

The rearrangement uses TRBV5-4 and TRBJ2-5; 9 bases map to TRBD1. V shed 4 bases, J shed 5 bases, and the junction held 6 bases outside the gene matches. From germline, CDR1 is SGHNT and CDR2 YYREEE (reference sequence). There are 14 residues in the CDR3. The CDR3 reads CASSPGQGRETQYF. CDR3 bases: TGTGCCAGCAGCCCGGGACAGGGAAGGGAGACCCAGTACTTC. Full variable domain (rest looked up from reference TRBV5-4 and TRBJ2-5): ETGVTQSPTHLIKTRGQQVTLRCSSQSGHNTVSWYQQALGQGPQFIFQYYREEENGRGNFPPRFSGLQFPNYSSELNVNALELDDSALYLCASSPGQGRETQYFGPGTRLLVL.

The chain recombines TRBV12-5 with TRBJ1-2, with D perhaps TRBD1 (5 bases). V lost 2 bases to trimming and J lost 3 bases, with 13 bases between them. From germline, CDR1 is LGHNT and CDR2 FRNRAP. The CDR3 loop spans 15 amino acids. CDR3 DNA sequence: TGTGCTAGTGGTTTGTCACCGGGACTGGACTATGGCTACACCTTC. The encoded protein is CASGLSPGLDYGYTF. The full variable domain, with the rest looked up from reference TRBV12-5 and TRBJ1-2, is DARVTQTPRHKVTEMGQEVTMRCQPILGHNTVFWYRQTMMQGLELLAYFRNRAPLDDSGMPKDRFSAEMPDATLATLKIQPSEPRDSAVYFCASGLSPGLDYGYTFGSGTRLTVV.

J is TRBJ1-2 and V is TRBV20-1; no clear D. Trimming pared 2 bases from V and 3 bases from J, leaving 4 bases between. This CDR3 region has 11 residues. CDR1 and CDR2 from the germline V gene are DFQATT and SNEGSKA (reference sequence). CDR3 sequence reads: CSARPDYGYTF. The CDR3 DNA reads TGCAGTGCTAGACCCGACTATGGCTACACCTTC.

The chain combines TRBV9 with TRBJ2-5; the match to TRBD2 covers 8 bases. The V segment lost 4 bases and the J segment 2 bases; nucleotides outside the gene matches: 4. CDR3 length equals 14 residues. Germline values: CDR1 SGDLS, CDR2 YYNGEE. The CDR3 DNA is TGTGCCAGCAGCCTGAGCGGGAGTCAAGAGACCCAGTACTTC. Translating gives CASSLSGSQETQYF. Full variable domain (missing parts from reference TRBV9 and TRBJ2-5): DSGVTQTPKHLITATGQRVTLRCSPRSGDLSVYWYQQSLDQGLQFLIQYYNGEERAKGNILERFSAQQFPDLHSELNLSSLELGDSALYFCASSLSGSQETQYFGPGTRLLVL.

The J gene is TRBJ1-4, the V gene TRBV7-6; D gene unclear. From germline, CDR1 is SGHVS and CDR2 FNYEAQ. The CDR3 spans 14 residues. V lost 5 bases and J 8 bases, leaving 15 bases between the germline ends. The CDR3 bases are TGTGCCAGCAGCGTCCGGGGTGGAGGGGAAAAACTGTTTTTT. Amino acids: CASSVRGGGEKLFF.

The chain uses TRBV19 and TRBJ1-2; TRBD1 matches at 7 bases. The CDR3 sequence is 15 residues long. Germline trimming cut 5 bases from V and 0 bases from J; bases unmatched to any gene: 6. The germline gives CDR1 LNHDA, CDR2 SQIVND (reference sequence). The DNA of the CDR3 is TGTGCCAGTAGTCCTGGGGACAGATCTAACTATGGCTACACCTTC. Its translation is CASSPGDRSNYGYTF.

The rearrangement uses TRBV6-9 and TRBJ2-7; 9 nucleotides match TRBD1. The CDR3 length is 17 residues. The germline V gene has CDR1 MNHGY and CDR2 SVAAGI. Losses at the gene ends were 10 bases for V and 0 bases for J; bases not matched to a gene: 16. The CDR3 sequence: CANRTGAVGGSSYEQYV. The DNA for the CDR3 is TGTGCCAACAGGACAGGGGCGGTCGGGGGAAGCTCCTACGAGCAGTACGTC.

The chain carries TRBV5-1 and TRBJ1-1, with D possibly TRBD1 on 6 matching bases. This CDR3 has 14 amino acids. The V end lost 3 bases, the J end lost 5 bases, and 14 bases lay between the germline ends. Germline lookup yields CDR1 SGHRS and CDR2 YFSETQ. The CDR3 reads CASSSTGRGTEAFF. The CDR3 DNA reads TGCGCCAGCAGCTCCACAGGGAGGGGTACTGAAGCTTTCTTT. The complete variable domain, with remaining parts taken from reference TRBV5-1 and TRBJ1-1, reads KAGVTQTPRYLIKTRGQQVTLSCSPISGHRSVSWYQQTPGQGLQFLFEYFSETQRNKGNFPGRFSGRQFSNSRSEMNVSTLELGDSALYLCASSSTGRGTEAFFGQGTRLTVV.

This CDR3 reads CASSLGQGMYTEAFF. CDR3 DNA: TGTGCCAGCAGCTTAGGGCAGGGTATGTATACTGAAGCTTTCTTT. V gene TRBV7-2 combines with J gene TRBJ1-1; possibly TRBD1 for D (5 bases). Germline V gene lookup returns CDR1 SGHTA and CDR2 FQGNSA. The CDR3 has 15 amino acids. Trimming cost V 1 base and J 5 bases, with 14 bases left between them.

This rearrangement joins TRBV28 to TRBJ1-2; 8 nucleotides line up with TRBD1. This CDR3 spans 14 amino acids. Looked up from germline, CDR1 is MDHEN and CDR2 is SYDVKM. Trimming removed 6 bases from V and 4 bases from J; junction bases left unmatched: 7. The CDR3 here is CASRAYTGGYGYTF. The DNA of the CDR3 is TGTGCCAGCAGAGCCTACACAGGGGGCTATGGCTACACCTTC.

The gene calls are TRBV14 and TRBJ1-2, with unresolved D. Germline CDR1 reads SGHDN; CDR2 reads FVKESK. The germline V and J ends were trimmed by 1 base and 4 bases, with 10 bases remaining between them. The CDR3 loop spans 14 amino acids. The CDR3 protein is CASSQAERIYGYTF. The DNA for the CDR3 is TGTGCCAGCAGCCAAGCTGAGAGGATCTATGGCTACACCTTC.

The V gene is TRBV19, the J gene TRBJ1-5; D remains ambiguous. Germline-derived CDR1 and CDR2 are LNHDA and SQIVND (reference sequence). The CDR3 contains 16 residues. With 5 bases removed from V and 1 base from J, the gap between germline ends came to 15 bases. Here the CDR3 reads CASSSSDIVSNQPQHF. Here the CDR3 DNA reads TGTGCCAGTAGTTCGTCAGACATCGTCAGCAATCAGCCCCAGCATTTT.

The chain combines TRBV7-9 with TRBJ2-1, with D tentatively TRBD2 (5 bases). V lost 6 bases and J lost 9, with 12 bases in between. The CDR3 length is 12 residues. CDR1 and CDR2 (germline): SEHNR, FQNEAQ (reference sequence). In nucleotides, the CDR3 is TGTGCCAGCAGGCCGACTATGACTGAGCAGTTCTTC. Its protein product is CASRPTMTEQFF.

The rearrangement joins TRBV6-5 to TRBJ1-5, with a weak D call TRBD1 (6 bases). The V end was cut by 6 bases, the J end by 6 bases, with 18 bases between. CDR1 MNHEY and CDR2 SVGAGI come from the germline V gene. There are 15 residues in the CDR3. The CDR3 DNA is TGTGCCAGCAGCTCCCTCAAGGGGGTGGGTCAGCCCCAGCATTTT. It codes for CASSSLKGVGQPQHF.

CDR3 coding DNA: TGTGCCAGTACCATAGGGGGACAGCCGGATGGCTACACCTTC. Protein: CASTIGGQPDGYTF. J is TRBJ1-2 and V is TRBV19, with 7 positions matching TRBD1. This CDR3 comprises 14 residues. J lost 6 bases, V lost 7 bases, and 11 bases had no gene match. Germline-derived CDR1 and CDR2 are LNHDA and SQIVND (reference sequence).

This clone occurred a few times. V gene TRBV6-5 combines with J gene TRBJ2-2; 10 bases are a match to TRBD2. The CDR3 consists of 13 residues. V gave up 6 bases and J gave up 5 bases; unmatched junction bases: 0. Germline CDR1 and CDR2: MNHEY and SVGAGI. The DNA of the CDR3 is TGTGCCAGCAGGACTAGCGGGACCGGGGAGCTGTTTTTT. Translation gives CASRTSGTGELFF.

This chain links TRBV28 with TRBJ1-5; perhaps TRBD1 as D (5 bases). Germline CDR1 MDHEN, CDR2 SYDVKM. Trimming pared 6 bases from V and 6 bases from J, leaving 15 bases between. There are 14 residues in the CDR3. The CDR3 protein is CASRPHRTVQPQHF. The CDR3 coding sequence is TGTGCCAGCAGGCCTCACAGGACCGTTCAGCCCCAGCATTTT.

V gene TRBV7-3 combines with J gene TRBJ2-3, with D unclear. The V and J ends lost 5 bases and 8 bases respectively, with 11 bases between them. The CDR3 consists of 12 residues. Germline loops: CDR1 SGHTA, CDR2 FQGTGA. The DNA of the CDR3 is TGTGCCAGCAGCCTCGACACTGCTACGCAGTATTTT. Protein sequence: CASSLDTATQYF.

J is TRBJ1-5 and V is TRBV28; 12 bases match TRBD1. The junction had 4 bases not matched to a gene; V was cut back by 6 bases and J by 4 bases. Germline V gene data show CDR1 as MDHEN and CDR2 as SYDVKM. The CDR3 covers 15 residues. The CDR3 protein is CASRGTGGRNQPQHF. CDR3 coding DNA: TGTGCCAGCAGGGGGACAGGGGGCCGTAATCAGCCCCAGCATTTT.